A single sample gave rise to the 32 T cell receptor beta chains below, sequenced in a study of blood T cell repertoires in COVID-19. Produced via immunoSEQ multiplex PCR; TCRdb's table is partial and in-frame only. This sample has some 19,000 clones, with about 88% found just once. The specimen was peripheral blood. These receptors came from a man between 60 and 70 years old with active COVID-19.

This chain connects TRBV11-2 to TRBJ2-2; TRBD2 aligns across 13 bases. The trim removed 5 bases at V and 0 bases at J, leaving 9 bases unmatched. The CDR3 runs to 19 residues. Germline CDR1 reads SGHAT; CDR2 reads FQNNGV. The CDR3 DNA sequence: TGTGCCAGCAGCCGATCCGCGGGACTAGCGGGACCGAACACCGGGGAGCTGTTTTTT. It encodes CASSRSAGLAGPNTGELFF.

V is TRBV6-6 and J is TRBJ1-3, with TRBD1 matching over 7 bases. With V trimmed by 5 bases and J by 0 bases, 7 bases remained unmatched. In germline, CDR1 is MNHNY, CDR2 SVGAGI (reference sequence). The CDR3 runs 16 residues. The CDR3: CASSRTRDSSGNTIYF. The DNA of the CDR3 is TGTGCCAGCAGTCGAACCCGGGACAGCTCTGGAAACACCATATATTTT.

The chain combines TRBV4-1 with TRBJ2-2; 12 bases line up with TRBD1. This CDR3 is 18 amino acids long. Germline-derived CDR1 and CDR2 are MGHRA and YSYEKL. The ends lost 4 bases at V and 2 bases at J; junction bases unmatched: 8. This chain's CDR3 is CASSRTGTGGLNTGELFF. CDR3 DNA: TGCGCCAGCAGCCGAACCGGGACAGGGGGCCTCAACACCGGGGAGCTGTTTTTT.

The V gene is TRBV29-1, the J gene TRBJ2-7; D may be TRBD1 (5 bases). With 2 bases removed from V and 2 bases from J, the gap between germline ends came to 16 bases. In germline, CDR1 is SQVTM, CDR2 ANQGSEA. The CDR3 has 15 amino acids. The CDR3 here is CSVERVGAHPYEQYF. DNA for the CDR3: TGCAGCGTTGAAAGGGTAGGGGCCCATCCCTACGAGCAGTACTTC.

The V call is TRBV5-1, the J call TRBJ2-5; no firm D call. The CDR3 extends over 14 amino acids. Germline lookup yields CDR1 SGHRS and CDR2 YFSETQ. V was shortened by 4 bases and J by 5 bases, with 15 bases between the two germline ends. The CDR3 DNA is TGCGCCAGCAGCCTCGAAGTAGAACGGGAGACCCAGTACTTC. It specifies CASSLEVERETQYF.

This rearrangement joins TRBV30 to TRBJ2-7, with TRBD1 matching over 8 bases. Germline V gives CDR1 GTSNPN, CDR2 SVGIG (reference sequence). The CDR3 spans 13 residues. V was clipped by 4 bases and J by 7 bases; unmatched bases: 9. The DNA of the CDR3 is TGTGCCTGGAATGGACAGGGAAGAGGGGAGCAGTACTTC. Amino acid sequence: CAWNGQGRGEQYF. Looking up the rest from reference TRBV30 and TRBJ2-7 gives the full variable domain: SQTIHQWPATLVQPVGSPLSLECTVEGTSNPNLYWYRQAAGRGLQLLFYSVGIGQISSEVPQNLSASRPQDRQFILSSKKLLLSDSGFYLCAWNGQGRGEQYFGPGTRLTVT.

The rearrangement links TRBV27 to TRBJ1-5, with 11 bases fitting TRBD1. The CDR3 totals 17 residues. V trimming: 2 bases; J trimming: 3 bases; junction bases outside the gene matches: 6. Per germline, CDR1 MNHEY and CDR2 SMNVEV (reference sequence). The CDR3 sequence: CASSLRGQGGFNQPQHF. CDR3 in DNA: TGTGCCAGCAGTTTACGGGGACAGGGGGGATTCAATCAGCCCCAGCATTTT.

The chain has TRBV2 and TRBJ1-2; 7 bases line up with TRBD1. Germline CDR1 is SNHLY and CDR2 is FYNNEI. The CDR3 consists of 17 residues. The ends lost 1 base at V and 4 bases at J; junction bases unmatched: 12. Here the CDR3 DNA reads TGTGCCAGCAGTGAAGGGACAGGACGCGAGTGGGGCTATGGCTACACCTTC. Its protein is CASSEGTGREWGYGYTF.

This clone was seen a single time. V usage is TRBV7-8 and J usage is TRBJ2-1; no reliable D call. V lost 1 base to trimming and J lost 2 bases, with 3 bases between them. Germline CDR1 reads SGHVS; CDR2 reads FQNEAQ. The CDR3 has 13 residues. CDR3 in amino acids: CASSLVTYNEQFF. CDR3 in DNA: TGTGCCAGCAGCTTAGTTACCTACAATGAGCAGTTCTTC.

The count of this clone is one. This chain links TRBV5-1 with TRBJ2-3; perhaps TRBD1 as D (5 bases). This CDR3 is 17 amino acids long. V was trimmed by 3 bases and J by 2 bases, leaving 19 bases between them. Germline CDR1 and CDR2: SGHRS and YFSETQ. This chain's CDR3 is CASSSGLGRSLTDTQYF. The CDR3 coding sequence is TGCGCCAGCAGCTCAGGTCTGGGGCGGAGCCTCACAGATACGCAGTATTTT.

The CDR3 reads CASSQDQPAGRNEQFF. The CDR3 DNA reads as TGTGCCAGCAGCCAAGATCAACCAGCAGGGAGGAATGAGCAGTTCTTC. The V call is TRBV3-1 (or the pseudogene TRBV3-2), the J call TRBJ2-1; tentatively, D is TRBD2 (6 bases). Trimming stripped 0 bases from V and 7 bases from J, with 16 bases between. Per germline, CDR1 LGHDT and CDR2 YNNKEL (reference sequence). The CDR3 has 16 residues.

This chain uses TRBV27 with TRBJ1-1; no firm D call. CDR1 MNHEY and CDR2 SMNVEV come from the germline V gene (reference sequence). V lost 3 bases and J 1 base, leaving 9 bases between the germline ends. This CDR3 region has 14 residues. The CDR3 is CASSLAGKNTEAFF. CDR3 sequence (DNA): TGTGCCAGCAGTTTGGCGGGGAAGAACACTGAAGCTTTCTTT.

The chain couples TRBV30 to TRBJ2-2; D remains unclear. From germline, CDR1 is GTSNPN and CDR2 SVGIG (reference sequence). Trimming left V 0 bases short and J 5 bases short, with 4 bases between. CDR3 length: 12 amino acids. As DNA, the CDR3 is TGTGCCTGGAGTGTAACAACCGGGGAGCTGTTTTTT. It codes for CAWSVTTGELFF.

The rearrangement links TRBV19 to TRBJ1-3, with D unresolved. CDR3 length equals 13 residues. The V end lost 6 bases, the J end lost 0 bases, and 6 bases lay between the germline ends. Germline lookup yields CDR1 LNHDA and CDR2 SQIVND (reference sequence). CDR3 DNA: TGTGCCAGTAGGGCAGTCTCTGGAAACACCATATATTTT. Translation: CASRAVSGNTIYF.

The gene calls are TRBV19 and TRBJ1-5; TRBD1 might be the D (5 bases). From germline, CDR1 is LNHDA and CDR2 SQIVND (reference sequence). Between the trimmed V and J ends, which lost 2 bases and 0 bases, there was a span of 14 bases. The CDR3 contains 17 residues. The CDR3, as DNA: TGTGCCAGTAGTATAACGGGCAGGGTGGATAGCAATCAGCCCCAGCATTTT. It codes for CASSITGRVDSNQPQHF.

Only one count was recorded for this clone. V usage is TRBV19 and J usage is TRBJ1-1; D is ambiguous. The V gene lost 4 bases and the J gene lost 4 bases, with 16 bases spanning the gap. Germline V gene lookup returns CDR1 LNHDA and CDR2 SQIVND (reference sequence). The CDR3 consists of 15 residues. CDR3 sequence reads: CASSTSGGWGTEAFF. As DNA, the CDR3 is TGTGCCAGTAGTACCTCCGGAGGGTGGGGCACTGAAGCTTTCTTT. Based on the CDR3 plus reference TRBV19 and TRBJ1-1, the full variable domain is DGGITQSPKYLFRKEGQNVTLSCEQNLNHDAMYWYRQDPGQGLRLIYYSQIVNDFQKGDIAEGYSVSREKKESFPLTVTSAQKNPTAFYLCASSTSGGWGTEAFFGQGTRLTVV.

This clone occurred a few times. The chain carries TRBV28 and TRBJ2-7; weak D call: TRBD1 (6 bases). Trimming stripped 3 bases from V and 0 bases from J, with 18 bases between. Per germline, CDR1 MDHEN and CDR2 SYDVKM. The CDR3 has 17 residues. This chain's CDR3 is CASSFIARGSFSYEQYF. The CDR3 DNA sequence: TGTGCCAGCAGTTTTATAGCCAGGGGTTCCTTCTCCTACGAGCAGTACTTC. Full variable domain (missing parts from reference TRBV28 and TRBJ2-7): DVKVTQSSRYLVKRTGEKVFLECVQDMDHENMFWYRQDPGLGLRLIYFSYDVKMKEKGDIPEGYSVSREKKERFSLILESASTNQTSMYLCASSFIARGSFSYEQYFGPGTRLTVT.

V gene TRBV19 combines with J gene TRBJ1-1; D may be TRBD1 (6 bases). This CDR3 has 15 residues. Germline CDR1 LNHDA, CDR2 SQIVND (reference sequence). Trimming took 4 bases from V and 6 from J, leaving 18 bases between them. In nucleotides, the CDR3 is TGTGCCAGTAGTACCCGACAGGCCGTAGGGGCTGAAGCTTTCTTT. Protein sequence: CASSTRQAVGAEAFF.

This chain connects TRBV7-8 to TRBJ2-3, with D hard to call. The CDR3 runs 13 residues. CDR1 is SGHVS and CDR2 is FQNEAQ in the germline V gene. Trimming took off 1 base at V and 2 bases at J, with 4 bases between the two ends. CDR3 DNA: TGTGCCAGCAGCTTAGGGGCCACAGATACGCAGTATTTT. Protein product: CASSLGATDTQYF.

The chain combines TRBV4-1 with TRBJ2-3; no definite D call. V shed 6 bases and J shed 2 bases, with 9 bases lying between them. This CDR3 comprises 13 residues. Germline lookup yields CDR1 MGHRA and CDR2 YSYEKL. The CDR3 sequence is CASRSTYTDTQYF. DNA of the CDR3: TGCGCCAGCAGATCCACCTACACAGATACGCAGTATTTT.

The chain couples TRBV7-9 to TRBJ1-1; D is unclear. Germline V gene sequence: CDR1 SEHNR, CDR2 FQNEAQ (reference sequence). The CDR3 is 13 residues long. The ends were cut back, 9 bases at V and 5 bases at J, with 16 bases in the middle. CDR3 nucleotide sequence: TGTGCCAGTCTAGGGAGAAGAAAAACTGAAGCTTTCTTT. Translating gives CASLGRRKTEAFF.

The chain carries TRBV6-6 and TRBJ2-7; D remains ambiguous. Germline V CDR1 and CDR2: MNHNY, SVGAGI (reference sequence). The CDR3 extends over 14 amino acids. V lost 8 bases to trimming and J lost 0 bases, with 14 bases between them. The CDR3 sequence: CASGVAQSSYEQYF. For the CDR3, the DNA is TGTGCCAGCGGTGTGGCACAGAGCTCCTACGAGCAGTACTTC.

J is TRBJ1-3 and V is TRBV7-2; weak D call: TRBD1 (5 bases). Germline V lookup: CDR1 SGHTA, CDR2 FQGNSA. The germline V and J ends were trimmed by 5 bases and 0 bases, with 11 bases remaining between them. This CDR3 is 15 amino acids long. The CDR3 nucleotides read TGTGCCAGCAGCCCTCAGGGCCACTCTGGAAACACCATATATTTT. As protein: CASSPQGHSGNTIYF.

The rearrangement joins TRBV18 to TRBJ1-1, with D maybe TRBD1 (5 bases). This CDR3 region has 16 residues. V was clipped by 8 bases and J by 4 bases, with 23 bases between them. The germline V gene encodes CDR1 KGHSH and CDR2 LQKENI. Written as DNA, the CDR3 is TGTGCCAGCCACTTGGGTGGGGCCGCCAGCGCCACTGAAGCTTTCTTT. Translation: CASHLGGAASATEAFF.

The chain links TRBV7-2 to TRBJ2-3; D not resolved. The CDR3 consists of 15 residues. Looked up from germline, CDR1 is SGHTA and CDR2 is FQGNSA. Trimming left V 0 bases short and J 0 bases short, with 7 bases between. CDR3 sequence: CASSLASGSTDTQYF. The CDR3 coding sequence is TGTGCCAGCAGCTTAGCGTCCGGGAGCACAGATACGCAGTATTTT. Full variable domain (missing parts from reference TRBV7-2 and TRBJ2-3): GAGVSQSPSNKVTEKGKDVELRCDPISGHTALYWYRQSLGQGLEFLIYFQGNSAPDKSGLPSDRFSAERTGGSVSTLTIQRTQQEDSAVYLCASSLASGSTDTQYFGPGTRLTVL.

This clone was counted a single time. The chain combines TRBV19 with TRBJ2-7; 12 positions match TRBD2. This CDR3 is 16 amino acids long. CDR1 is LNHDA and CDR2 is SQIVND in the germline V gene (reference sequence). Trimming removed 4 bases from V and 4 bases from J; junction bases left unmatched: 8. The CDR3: CASSSSLAGGTYEQYF. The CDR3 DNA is TGTGCCAGTAGTAGCTCACTAGCGGGAGGTACATACGAGCAGTACTTC.

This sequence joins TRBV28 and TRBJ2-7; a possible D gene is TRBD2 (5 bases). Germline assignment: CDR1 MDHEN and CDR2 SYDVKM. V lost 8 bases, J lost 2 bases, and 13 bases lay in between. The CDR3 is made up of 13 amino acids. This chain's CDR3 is CASELGNTYEQYF. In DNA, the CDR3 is TGTGCCAGCGAACTCGGGAACACCTACGAGCAGTACTTC.

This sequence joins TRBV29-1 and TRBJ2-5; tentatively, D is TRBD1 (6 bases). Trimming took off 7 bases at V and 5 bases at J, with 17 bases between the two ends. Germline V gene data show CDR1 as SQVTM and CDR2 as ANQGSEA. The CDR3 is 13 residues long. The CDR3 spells CSAGQPPGETQYF. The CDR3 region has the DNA TGCAGCGCCGGACAGCCCCCGGGGGAGACCCAGTACTTC.

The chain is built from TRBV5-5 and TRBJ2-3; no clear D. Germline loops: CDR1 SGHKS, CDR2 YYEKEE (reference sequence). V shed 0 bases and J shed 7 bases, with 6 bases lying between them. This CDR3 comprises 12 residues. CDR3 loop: CASSLARNTQYF. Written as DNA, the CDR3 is TGTGCCAGCAGCTTGGCCCGTAATACGCAGTATTTT.

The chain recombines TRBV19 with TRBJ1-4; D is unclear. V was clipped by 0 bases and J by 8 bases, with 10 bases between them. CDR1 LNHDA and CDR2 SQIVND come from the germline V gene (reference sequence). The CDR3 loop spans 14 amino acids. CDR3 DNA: TGTGCCAGTAGTATAGACTTAACTGAGGAAAAACTGTTTTTT. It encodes CASSIDLTEEKLFF.

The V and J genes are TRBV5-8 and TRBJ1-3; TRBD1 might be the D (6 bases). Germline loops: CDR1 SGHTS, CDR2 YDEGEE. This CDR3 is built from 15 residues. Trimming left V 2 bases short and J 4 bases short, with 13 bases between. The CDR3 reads CASSFRGRGGNTIYF. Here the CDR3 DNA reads TGTGCCAGCAGCTTCCGGGGCAGGGGCGGAAACACCATATATTTT.

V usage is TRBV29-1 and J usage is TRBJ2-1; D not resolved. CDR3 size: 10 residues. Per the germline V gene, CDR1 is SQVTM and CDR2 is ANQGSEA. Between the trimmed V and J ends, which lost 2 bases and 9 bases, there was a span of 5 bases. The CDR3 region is CSVENIEQFF. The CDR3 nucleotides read TGCAGCGTTGAAAATATTGAGCAGTTCTTC.